This TCR beta chain was captured by sequencing in a study of PD-L1 blockade in urothelial cancer. At the level of the study: Patients' histories included 0 to 3 prior chemotherapy regimens. Analysis of blood occurred 3 weeks (second dose) and 6 weeks after treatment start. Specimens of blood held a median count of about 140,000 T cells.

This CDR3 is 19 amino acids long. CDR1 is MDHEN and CDR2 is SYDVKM in the germline V gene. V was shortened by 3 bases and J by 0 bases, with 21 bases between the two germline ends. Using immunoSEQ multiplex PCR, the repertoire was profiled, and TCRdb retains in-frame clones only, with some absent. The sample shows about 100,000 clones, under 85% of them seen only once. Sample numbers ranged from 1 to 8 per patient, encompassing pretreatment and on-treatment collections. The chain is built from TRBV28 and TRBJ2-1, with a possible D match to TRBD2 (6 bases). Sequences were derived from PBMCs, sampled around atezolizumab (anti-PD-L1) treatment. This receptor was obtained from a man aged 50-59 years with urothelial cancer. The CDR3 DNA is TGTGCCAGCAGTTTTTCGGACTATTTTAGCCGGAGCTCCTACAATGAGCAGTTCTTC. Amino acids: CASSFSDYFSRSSYNEQFF.